The clone carrying this TCR beta chain was recorded at least ten times. Its antigen remains unknown. CDR1 and CDR2 (germline): SGHVS, FQNEAQ. The CDR3 sequence is 15 residues long. Trimming removed 2 bases from V and 2 bases from J, with 11 bases in between. These data belong to a study of T cell repertoires in cytomegalovirus infection. Study as a whole: Public TCR beta signatures were indicative of both CMV infection and a matching HLA type. Points from the study as a whole: Cumulative frequency (of public TCR beta family members) identified carriers of CMV plus the relevant HLA. In two of eight donors, the top clonotype was HLA-C-restricted CMV-specific.

TCRdb re-derived calls from the reads in MiXCR, one entry per CDR3 protein. Here the sample spans roughly 760,000 distinct CDR3 sequences, less than 40% being singletons. The rearrangement links TRBV7-8 to TRBJ2-3; either TRBD1 or TRBD2 may supply D (5 bases each). The sequence was collected from a human donor in good health (CMV status not recorded). Some clones in this sample may be carry-over from other donors' samples. Material for sequencing was PBMCs. The chain's CDR3 is CASSLTPGPTDTQYF. The CDR3 nucleotides read TGTGCCAGCAGCTTAACTCCGGGGCCCACAGATACGCAGTATTTT.